This entry lists 24 T cell receptor beta chains sequenced from one sample in a study of cytomegalovirus exposure and HLA in healthy donors. Researchers ran the PCR with 60 Vbeta and 13 Jbeta primers. The data were produced by immunoSEQ multiplex PCR, yet TCRdb's version contains in-frame clones alone and is incomplete. The sample holds approximately 130,000 clones; about 86% are singletons and the top ten take less than 2.5%. Input material: PBMCs. The receptors come from a woman in her thirties or forties in good health and CMV-seronegative.

The chain's CDR3 is CASSSEQGRNQPQHF. For the CDR3, the DNA is TGTGCCAGTAGTTCGGAACAGGGTCGAAATCAGCCCCAGCATTTT. The rearrangement uses TRBV19 and TRBJ1-5; D may be TRBD1 (6 bases). V gave up 5 bases and J gave up 4 bases, with 15 bases separating them. There are 15 residues in the CDR3. Per germline, CDR1 LNHDA and CDR2 SQIVND (reference sequence).

This chain joins TRBV19 and TRBJ1-6, with 7 bases lining up with TRBD1. The germline CDR1 and CDR2 sequences are LNHDA and SQIVND (reference sequence). There are 15 residues in the CDR3. Losses at the gene ends were 6 bases for V and 7 bases for J; bases not matched to a gene: 9. This CDR3 is CASSPVRDRNSPLHF. The CDR3 nucleotides read TGTGCCAGTAGCCCCGTCCGGGACAGAAATTCACCCCTCCACTTT.

The chain has TRBV7-9 and TRBJ1-1, with TRBD1 identical over 7 bases. Per germline, CDR1 SEHNR and CDR2 FQNEAQ (reference sequence). The CDR3 has 14 amino acids. V lost 2 bases, J lost 7 bases, and 7 bases stayed unmatched. CDR3 sequence reads: CASSLRDSDDEAFF. The CDR3 bases are TGTGCCAGCAGCTTAAGGGACAGCGACGATGAAGCTTTCTTT.

The chain employs TRBV19 and TRBJ2-7; 8 nucleotides line up with TRBD2. CDR3 length: 18 amino acids. The germline CDR1 and CDR2 sequences are LNHDA and SQIVND (reference sequence). Losses at the gene ends were 3 bases for V and 0 bases for J; bases not matched to a gene: 13. CDR3 sequence reads: CASSMSGDSGKSSYEQYF. The CDR3 coding sequence is TGTGCCAGTAGTATGTCTGGGGATAGCGGGAAGAGCTCCTACGAGCAGTACTTC.

This sequence joins TRBV7-8 and TRBJ1-3; a weak D match, TRBD1 (5 bases). The CDR3 loop spans 16 amino acids. Germline loops: CDR1 SGHVS, CDR2 FQNEAQ. Trimming pared 2 bases from V and 5 bases from J, leaving 16 bases between. The CDR3 reads CASSLSNIDSRNTIYF. The CDR3 DNA is TGTGCCAGCAGCTTATCGAATATTGACAGCCGAAACACCATATATTTT.

V and J are TRBV18 and TRBJ2-2, with 8 nucleotides matching TRBD2. Losses at the gene ends were 0 bases for V and 5 bases for J; bases not matched to a gene: 8. CDR1 and CDR2 from the germline V gene are KGHSH and LQKENI. CDR3 length: 17 amino acids. The CDR3 loop reads CASSPPNGRAWTGELFF. CDR3 sequence (DNA): TGTGCCAGCTCACCACCGAACGGGAGGGCCTGGACCGGGGAGCTGTTTTTT.

The CDR3: CASSPFWGPGEEAFF. The CDR3 nucleotides are TGTGCCAGTAGCCCCTTTTGGGGGCCAGGGGAAGAAGCTTTCTTT. J is TRBJ1-1 and V is TRBV19, with D tentatively TRBD1 (6 bases). V lost 6 bases to trimming and J lost 8 bases, with 22 bases between them. CDR3 length: 15 amino acids. Germline lookup yields CDR1 LNHDA and CDR2 SQIVND (reference sequence).

This chain joins TRBV19 and TRBJ2-2; possibly TRBD1 for D (6 bases). CDR3 length: 15 amino acids. From germline, CDR1 is LNHDA and CDR2 SQIVND (reference sequence). V lost 5 bases and J 1 base, leaving 11 bases between the germline ends. The CDR3, as DNA: TGTGCCAGTAGTGGTCGGACAGAGAACACCGGGGAGCTGTTTTTT. Its protein is CASSGRTENTGELFF.

This clone was recorded once. The chain carries TRBV28 and TRBJ2-3; 7 bases are a match to TRBD1. The germline V gene has CDR1 MDHEN and CDR2 SYDVKM. Trimming at V came to 2 bases and at J to 0 bases, leaving 8 bases not matched to a gene. The CDR3 sequence is 17 residues long. This CDR3 is CASSLGQGVFSTDTQYF. CDR3 nucleotide sequence: TGTGCCAGCAGTTTAGGGCAGGGGGTCTTCAGCACAGATACGCAGTATTTT.

This clone was picked up one time. The rearrangement uses TRBV4-2 and TRBJ2-7; D may be TRBD1 (5 bases). Per the germline V gene, CDR1 is LGHNA and CDR2 is YNFKEQ. Trimming took off 2 bases at V and 1 base at J, with 9 bases between the two ends. This CDR3 is built from 14 residues. CDR3 protein: CASSQYDSSYEQYF. The CDR3 nucleotides read TGTGCCAGCAGCCAATATGACAGTTCCTACGAGCAGTACTTC.

The V and J genes are TRBV9 and TRBJ1-4; weak D call: TRBD1 (6 bases). The CDR3 extends over 17 amino acids. V was cut by 0 bases and J by 8 bases, with 20 bases left in between. Germline CDR1 reads SGDLS; CDR2 reads YYNGEE. In DNA form, the CDR3 reads TGTGCCAGCAGCGTAGGCGACGCAGGGGTTCTGGGGGAAAAACTGTTTTTT. As protein: CASSVGDAGVLGEKLFF.

The V and J genes are TRBV19 and TRBJ2-1; D is perhaps TRBD2 (7 bases). Germline CDR1 LNHDA, CDR2 SQIVND (reference sequence). This CDR3 region has 15 residues. Trimming left V 3 bases short and J 4 bases short, with 13 bases between. The CDR3 DNA reads as TGTGCCAGTAGTATGGGGGGGGGCGTTTACAATGAGCAGTTCTTC. It specifies CASSMGGGVYNEQFF. Drawing the rest from reference TRBV19 and TRBJ2-1, the complete variable domain is DGGITQSPKYLFRKEGQNVTLSCEQNLNHDAMYWYRQDPGQGLRLIYYSQIVNDFQKGDIAEGYSVSREKKESFPLTVTSAQKNPTAFYLCASSMGGGVYNEQFFGPGTRLTVL.

This clone appeared once. The chain combines TRBV28 with TRBJ1-1; perhaps TRBD1 as D (6 bases). The CDR3 loop spans 11 amino acids. V lost 8 bases, J lost 11 bases, and 15 bases lay in between. Germline V gene data show CDR1 as MDHEN and CDR2 as SYDVKM. The CDR3 nucleotides read TGTGCCAGCGGGGGGGGCCGCTCGGCTTTCTTT. Translated: CASGGGRSAFF.

The genes are TRBV6-5 and TRBJ1-6; 10 bases are a match to TRBD1. V gave up 4 bases and J gave up 10 bases; unmatched junction bases: 1. Germline CDR1 and CDR2: MNHEY and SVGAGI. CDR3 length: 13 amino acids. Here the CDR3 reads CASSSTGGSPLHF. The DNA for the CDR3 is TGTGCCAGCAGTTCGACAGGGGGCTCACCCCTCCACTTT.

V and J are TRBV5-8 and TRBJ1-3; D not certain. The CDR3 extends over 14 amino acids. CDR1 and CDR2 from the germline V gene are SGHTS and YDEGEE. Trimming pared 5 bases from V and 4 bases from J, leaving 13 bases between. In nucleotides, the CDR3 is TGTGCCAGCAGTAAGCAGACTGCAGGAAACACCATATATTTT. It encodes CASSKQTAGNTIYF.

The sample holds one count of this clone. The chain links TRBV7-8 to TRBJ1-3; D might be TRBD1 (5 bases). The CDR3 has 16 residues. Germline CDR1 SGHVS, CDR2 FQNEAQ. With 5 bases removed from V and 0 bases from J, the gap between germline ends came to 14 bases. The CDR3 spells CASSVTVRHSGNTIYF. The DNA for the CDR3 is TGTGCCAGCAGCGTGACAGTGAGACACTCTGGAAACACCATATATTTT. Full variable domain (outside the CDR3, taken from reference TRBV7-8 and TRBJ1-3): GAGVSQSPRYKVAKRGQDVALRCDPISGHVSLFWYQQALGQGPEFLTYFQNEAQLDKSGLPSDRFFAERPEGSVSTLKIQRTQQEDSAVYLCASSVTVRHSGNTIYFGEGSWLTVV.

This rearrangement joins TRBV7-9 to TRBJ2-7; 9 nucleotides align to TRBD2. Germline CDR1 is SEHNR and CDR2 is FQNEAQ (reference sequence). V was pared by 0 bases and J by 5 bases, with 5 bases of the junction left unmatched. The CDR3 length is 15 residues. As DNA, the CDR3 is TGTGCCAGCAGCTTAGCGGGCGGGGGGGCCCACGAGCAGTACTTC. Encoded protein: CASSLAGGGAHEQYF. Variable domain in full (rest from reference TRBV7-9 and TRBJ2-7): DTGVSQNPRHKITKRGQNVTFRCDPISEHNRLYWYRQTLGQGPEFLTYFQNEAQLEKSRLLSDRFSAERPKGSFSTLEIQRTEQGDSAMYLCASSLAGGGAHEQYFGPGTRLTVT.

This chain links TRBV6-1 with TRBJ1-1; D possibly corresponds to TRBD1 (5 bases). Germline CDR1 MNHNS, CDR2 SASEGT. The V end was cut by 2 bases, the J end by 0 bases, with 16 bases between. The CDR3 totals 17 residues. CDR3: CASSEFIIDSMNTEAFF. The CDR3 DNA is TGTGCCAGCAGTGAATTTATCATTGACAGCATGAACACTGAAGCTTTCTTT.

This sequence joins TRBV7-2 and TRBJ2-3, with no clear D. Germline V gives CDR1 SGHTA, CDR2 FQGNSA. This CDR3 contains 12 residues. Between the trimmed V and J ends, which lost 4 bases and 5 bases, there was a span of 7 bases. CDR3: CASSSMLDTQYF. The CDR3 DNA sequence: TGTGCCAGCAGCTCCATGTTAGATACGCAGTATTTT.

This clone was observed a handful of times. V gene TRBV7-2 combines with J gene TRBJ1-5; 8 nucleotides align to TRBD1. The CDR3 covers 16 residues. CDR1 SGHTA and CDR2 FQGNSA come from the germline V gene. With V trimmed by 5 bases and J by 2 bases, 8 bases remained unmatched. CDR3 nucleotide sequence: TGTGCCAGCAGCCCCCGGACAGGGAGTGGCAATCAGCCCCAGCATTTT. It codes for CASSPRTGSGNQPQHF.

V is TRBV6-8 and J is TRBJ2-2, with TRBD1 matching over 10 bases. Trimming at V came to 3 bases and at J to 6 bases, leaving 13 bases not matched to a gene. The germline V gene has CDR1 MNHGY and CDR2 SAAAGT. The CDR3 contains 18 residues. The CDR3 nucleotides read TGTGCCAGCAGTTATGTCCGGGACAGGGGCTCCTCGGCCGGGGAGCTGTTTTTT. It codes for CASSYVRDRGSSAGELFF.

The CDR3 region is CASSKTTGFFNEQFF. The CDR3 bases are TGTGCCAGCAGCAAAACAACGGGATTCTTCAATGAGCAGTTCTTC. The chain recombines TRBV5-4 with TRBJ2-1; the D gene is possibly TRBD2 (5 bases). Germline V lookup: CDR1 SGHNT, CDR2 YYREEE (reference sequence). The CDR3 runs 15 residues. The V gene lost 4 bases and the J gene lost 6 bases, with 17 bases spanning the gap.

This clone turned up a few times. V and J are TRBV6-4 and TRBJ2-3; TRBD2 agrees at 10 bases. This CDR3 region has 15 residues. Looked up from germline, CDR1 is MRHNA and CDR2 is SNTAGT. Losses at the gene ends were 3 bases for V and 2 bases for J; bases not matched to a gene: 2. The CDR3 coding sequence is TGTGCCAGCAGTGAAAGCGGGGGGGCCACAGATACGCAGTATTTT. It encodes CASSESGGATDTQYF.

This clone was seen only a few times. The chain has TRBV7-6 and TRBJ2-7; weak D call: TRBD2 (6 bases). CDR1 and CDR2 from the germline V gene are SGHVS and FNYEAQ. With 4 bases removed from V and 1 base from J, the gap between germline ends came to 11 bases. This CDR3 is built from 14 residues. The CDR3 sequence: CASSSTRESYEQYF. In DNA, the CDR3 is TGTGCCAGCAGCTCGACGCGGGAATCCTACGAGCAGTACTTC. The whole variable domain, filled in from reference TRBV7-6 and TRBJ2-7, reads GAGVSQSPRYKVTKRGQDVALRCDPISGHVSLYWYRQALGQGPEFLTYFNYEAQQDKSGLPNDRFSAERPEGSISTLTIQRTEQRDSAMYRCASSSTRESYEQYFGPGTRLTVT.